One sample yielded the 17 T cell receptor beta chains listed below, sequenced in a study of cytomegalovirus exposure and HLA in healthy donors. The study ran its PCR with 60 Vbeta and 13 Jbeta primers. Data came from immunoSEQ multiplex PCR; TCRdb stores just in-frame clones and leaves some out. The table has some 130,000 clones, roughly 79% seen once; the top ten hold approximately 1.7%. The sample consisted of PBMCs. The receptors were gathered from a woman aged 45-65 years in good health and CMV-seronegative.

The gene calls are TRBV5-1 and TRBJ1-3, with D unclear. The CDR3 has 17 residues. Germline V gene sequence: CDR1 SGHRS, CDR2 YFSETQ. V lost 0 bases to trimming and J lost 0 bases, with 13 bases between them. Written as DNA, the CDR3 is TGCGCCAGCAGCTTGGGGCTGGGTCGGAGCTCTGGAAACACCATATATTTT. Its translation: CASSLGLGRSSGNTIYF.

The chain is built from TRBV29-1 and TRBJ1-2; 8 positions agree with TRBD1. Unmatched junction bases numbered 14, after V lost 7 bases and J lost 4 bases. CDR1 and CDR2 from the germline V gene are SQVTM and ANQGSEA. The CDR3 is 15 amino acids. The CDR3 DNA reads TGCAGCGGGTACGGGACAGGCGCCTTTGGCTATGGCTACACCTTC. This gives the protein CSGYGTGAFGYGYTF.

This rearrangement joins TRBV7-8 to TRBJ2-1; TRBD2 matches 13 bases. The CDR3 sequence is 17 residues long. Germline loops: CDR1 SGHVS, CDR2 FQNEAQ. V lost 2 bases and J lost 6; bases outside the gene matches: 7. The CDR3: CASSLYGLAGAFNEQFF. DNA of the CDR3: TGTGCCAGCAGCTTATACGGACTAGCGGGAGCGTTCAATGAGCAGTTCTTC.

This clone was seen just once. The chain carries TRBV29-1 and TRBJ1-1, with D perhaps TRBD1 (6 bases). The CDR3 length is 13 residues. The V end was cut by 6 bases, the J end by 1 base, with 12 bases between. Germline CDR1 SQVTM, CDR2 ANQGSEA. CDR3 in DNA: TGCAGCGTCGGAAAAGGGGGGAACACTGAAGCTTTCTTT. Its protein is CSVGKGGNTEAFF.

The chain couples TRBV6-5 to TRBJ2-5; D call uncertain. The germline gives CDR1 MNHEY, CDR2 SVGAGI. Trimming took off 6 bases at V and 2 bases at J, with 7 bases between the two ends. The CDR3 is 12 residues long. In nucleotides, the CDR3 is TGTGCCAGCAGCCGGTTACAAGAGACCCAGTACTTC. Its protein product is CASSRLQETQYF.

As DNA, the CDR3 is TGTGCCAGCAGCTTAGGACCCGGGACTAGTTTAGCAGATACGCAGTATTTT. It is translated as CASSLGPGTSLADTQYF. This sequence joins TRBV11-3 and TRBJ2-3; the match to TRBD2 covers 8 bases. This CDR3 has 17 amino acids. The trim removed 1 base at V and 4 bases at J, leaving 10 bases unmatched. Looked up from germline, CDR1 is SGHNT and CDR2 is YENEEA.

The chain has TRBV5-1 and TRBJ2-1; D is undetermined. Germline values: CDR1 SGHRS, CDR2 YFSETQ. The CDR3 spans 11 residues. Trimming cost V 2 bases and J 8 bases, with 5 bases left between them. This CDR3 is CASSLEDEQFF. In nucleotides, the CDR3 is TGCGCCAGCAGCTTAGAGGATGAGCAGTTCTTC.

This sequence joins TRBV19 and TRBJ1-4; 9 nucleotides match TRBD1. The CDR3 runs 16 residues. J gave up 7 bases and V 6 bases, and 12 bases lay outside the gene matches. Germline CDR1 and CDR2: LNHDA and SQIVND (reference sequence). The CDR3 sequence is CASSPFPQGAGEKLFF. DNA of the CDR3: TGTGCCAGTAGCCCCTTTCCACAGGGGGCGGGTGAAAAACTGTTTTTT. Drawing the rest from reference TRBV19 and TRBJ1-4, the complete variable domain is DGGITQSPKYLFRKEGQNVTLSCEQNLNHDAMYWYRQDPGQGLRLIYYSQIVNDFQKGDIAEGYSVSREKKESFPLTVTSAQKNPTAFYLCASSPFPQGAGEKLFFGSGTQLSVL.

This clone was counted a few times. The rearrangement joins TRBV27 to TRBJ1-5; 7 bases map to TRBD1. V was clipped by 5 bases and J by 3 bases; unmatched bases: 7. The CDR3 has 15 amino acids. Germline assignment: CDR1 MNHEY and CDR2 SMNVEV (reference sequence). CDR3 amino acids: CASSRTGQDNQPQHF. CDR3 DNA sequence: TGTGCCAGCAGTCGAACCGGACAGGACAATCAGCCCCAGCATTTT.

A few counts support this clone. The CDR3 DNA reads as TGTGCCAGCAGTTTAGCTAGTGGGAGCGAGCAGTTCTTC. Translating gives CASSLASGSEQFF. The chain has TRBV27 and TRBJ2-1; tentative D call: TRBD2 (5 bases). The CDR3 covers 13 residues. Germline V gene data show CDR1 as MNHEY and CDR2 as SMNVEV (reference sequence). With 2 bases removed from V and 10 bases from J, the gap between germline ends came to 12 bases.

V gene TRBV7-9 combines with J gene TRBJ1-2, with 8 nucleotides matching TRBD1. With V trimmed by 5 bases and J by 2 bases, 4 bases remained unmatched. The CDR3 runs 14 residues. The germline V gene has CDR1 SEHNR and CDR2 FQNEAQ (reference sequence). The CDR3: CASSRGQGNYGYTF. Written as DNA, the CDR3 is TGTGCCAGCAGCCGTGGACAGGGCAACTATGGCTACACCTTC.

This clone showed up just a few times. The CDR3 DNA follows: TGTGCCAGCAGCGGAGCGGGGGGGCCCTACGAGCAGTACTTC. The encoded protein is CASSGAGGPYEQYF. The chain is built from TRBV5-6 and TRBJ2-7, with 10 bases lining up with TRBD2. Per germline, CDR1 SGHDT and CDR2 YYEEEE. After removal of 4 bases from V and 2 bases from J, the junction contained 3 bases not matched to a gene. The CDR3 totals 14 residues.

The V gene is TRBV5-1, the J gene TRBJ2-1; a possible D gene is TRBD2 (6 bases). V gave up 0 bases and J gave up 7 bases, with 11 bases separating them. Germline V CDR1 and CDR2: SGHRS, YFSETQ. CDR3 length equals 14 residues. CDR3 protein: CASSLGLDMNEQFF. As DNA, the CDR3 is TGCGCCAGCAGCTTGGGACTAGATATGAATGAGCAGTTCTTC.

This sequence joins TRBV7-2 and TRBJ1-1; TRBD1 might be the D (6 bases). The germline V gene encodes CDR1 SGHTA and CDR2 FQGNSA. This CDR3 contains 17 residues. Trimming stripped 5 bases from V and 1 base from J, with 20 bases between. The CDR3 DNA sequence: TGTGCCAGCAGCCTCAGATCGCAGGGGATTAGGAACACTGAAGCTTTCTTT. This encodes CASSLRSQGIRNTEAFF.

The genes are TRBV6-6 and TRBJ2-7; 9 nucleotides agree with TRBD1. The V and J ends lost 6 bases and 0 bases, in that order; junction bases with no gene match: 3. Germline lookup yields CDR1 MNHNY and CDR2 SVGAGI (reference sequence). The CDR3 length is 14 residues. CDR3 sequence (DNA): TGTGCCAGCAGGGGGGGACAGGGCTCCTACGAGCAGTACTTC. It codes for CASRGGQGSYEQYF.

The V call is TRBV29-1, the J call TRBJ1-1; D not certain. V lost 6 bases and J lost 1, with 12 bases in between. The CDR3 spans 13 residues. CDR1 is SQVTM, CDR2 ANQGSEA, per germline. The CDR3 nucleotides read TGCAGCGTACATGAGGGAGCGAACACTGAAGCTTTCTTT. This codes for CSVHEGANTEAFF.

The chain uses TRBV5-5 and TRBJ1-2; 7 bases map to TRBD1. The CDR3 is made up of 15 amino acids. CDR1 and CDR2 (germline): SGHKS, YYEKEE (reference sequence). V shed 4 bases and J 0 bases; nucleotides not matched to a gene: 6. DNA for the CDR3: TGTGCCAGCAGCATTGCTGGACAGGCTAACTATGGCTACACCTTC. This codes for CASSIAGQANYGYTF.